This TCR beta chain was identified in a study of blood T cell repertoires in COVID-19. Produced via immunoSEQ multiplex PCR; TCRdb's table is partial and in-frame only. The sample has 250,000 to 400,000 clones, roughly 91% seen once. The CDR3 loop spans 15 amino acids. Germline loops: CDR1 GTSNPN, CDR2 SVGIG (reference sequence). V lost 3 bases, J lost 0 bases, and 12 bases lay in between. Sequencing input: peripheral blood. The sequence was collected from a man in his forties or fifties with active or convalescent COVID-19. V is TRBV30 and J is TRBJ2-1; tentatively, D is TRBD1 (5 bases). The CDR3 spells CAWRARVNSYNEQFF. In nucleotides, the CDR3 is TGTGCCTGGAGGGCCAGGGTTAACTCCTACAATGAGCAGTTCTTC.